The sequence of this TCR beta chain was determined in a study of CXCR3-negative and CXCR3-positive naive CD8 T cells. Points from the study as a whole: Both naive subsets, CXCR3-negative and CXCR3-positive, displayed similar TRBV-TRBJ usage, unlike memory cells.

From germline, CDR1 is SGHVS and CDR2 FNYEAQ. This CDR3 comprises 15 residues. Concerning this clonotype: Its antigen is not known.

Sorting yielded triplicates of a few hundred thousand cells for each CD8+ T cell subset. The CD45RO-CCR7+CD27+CD95- phenotype denoted naive CD8+ T cells. Researchers prepared the TRB cDNA libraries using 5' RACE with UMI labels. TCRdb re-called the 5' RACE reads; every CDR3 protein appears as one record, without DNA. The sample table includes 100,000 to 150,000 distinct CDR3 sequences. This clonotype originated in a human donor in good health. Some clones in this sample may be carry-over from other donors' samples. V usage is TRBV7-6 and J usage is TRBJ2-7; absent DNA, TCRdb's TRBD1 call cannot be checked. Sequencing was done on a sample of naive CXCR3- CD8+ T cells from blood. The sample's subset: CD45RO-CCR7+CD27+CD95- naive CD8+ T cells lacking CXCR3 (TNR3-). The CDR3 region is CASSSLAGQGYEQYF.